One sample yielded the 6 T cell receptor beta chains listed below, sequenced in a study of vaccination and CD4 T cells after COVID-19. Sequenced with the Oncomine TCR Beta short-read assay was DNA taken from cultured CD4+ T cells. A single record per CDR3 protein comes from TCRdb applying MiXCR to the PCR reads. The sample lists 10,000 or so distinct CDR3 sequences; roughly half were seen once. For these TCRs, the target antigens are not known. The sample's treatment: roughly 10-day PBMC culture with coronavirus spike peptide pools or control peptides (ViraFEST assay). The sequenced sample was CD4+ T cells from blood, cultured in vitro. These receptors originate from a human donor who had recovered from COVID-19.

The chain joins TRBV7-2 to TRBJ2-5; D remains ambiguous. The CDR3 sequence is 11 residues long. Per the germline V gene, CDR1 is SGHTA and CDR2 is FQGNSA. The germline V and J ends were trimmed by 1 base and 5 bases, with 2 bases remaining between them. CDR3 coding DNA: TGTGCCAGCAGCTTAGTGGAGACCCAGTACTTC. Amino acids: CASSLVETQYF.

This chain links TRBV11-2 with TRBJ1-2; TRBD1 matches 8 bases. Germline V gene data show CDR1 as SGHAT and CDR2 as FQNNGV. The CDR3 loop spans 13 amino acids. With V trimmed by 2 bases and J by 8 bases, 4 bases remained unmatched. The CDR3 here is CASSLQGAGGYTF. DNA for the CDR3: TGTGCCAGCAGCTTACAGGGGGCGGGCGGCTACACCTTC.

This clonotype appeared a few times. This sequence joins TRBV2 and TRBJ2-2; weak D call: TRBD1 (6 bases). Trimming shortened V by 7 bases and J by 5 bases, and 17 bases separated the two germline ends. The germline V gene encodes CDR1 SNHLY and CDR2 FYNNEI. The CDR3 is 15 residues long. CDR3 region: CASNIQGSGTGELFF. The CDR3 DNA is TGTGCCAGCAATATACAGGGATCAGGGACCGGGGAGCTGTTTTTT.

The chain uses TRBV20-1 and TRBJ1-2; D ambiguous. CDR3 size: 16 residues. In germline, CDR1 is DFQATT, CDR2 SNEGSKA (reference sequence). V lost 4 bases to trimming and J lost 0 bases, with 18 bases between them. The chain's CDR3 is CSAKSGSIRTNYGYTF. CDR3 bases: TGCAGTGCTAAGAGTGGATCCATACGAACTAACTATGGCTACACCTTC.

The chain joins TRBV7-2 to TRBJ1-1; D call uncertain. Germline V gene data show CDR1 as SGHTA and CDR2 as FQGNSA. With 5 bases removed from V and 1 base from J, the gap between germline ends came to 23 bases. The CDR3 contains 18 residues. The DNA of the CDR3 is TGTGCCAGCAGCCCAAACCCCGGGCAGGCCAGGAGGAACACTGAAGCTTTCTTT. Translation gives CASSPNPGQARRNTEAFF.

The chain combines TRBV24-1 with TRBJ2-2; the D is unclear. CDR3 length equals 17 residues. Germline V gene sequence: CDR1 KGHDR, CDR2 SFDVKD. V was trimmed by 2 bases and J by 8 bases, leaving 20 bases between them. CDR3 amino acids: CATSDSGGLTPPGELFF. The CDR3 nucleotides read TGTGCCACCAGTGATTCAGGCGGCCTGACTCCCCCGGGGGAGCTGTTTTTT.